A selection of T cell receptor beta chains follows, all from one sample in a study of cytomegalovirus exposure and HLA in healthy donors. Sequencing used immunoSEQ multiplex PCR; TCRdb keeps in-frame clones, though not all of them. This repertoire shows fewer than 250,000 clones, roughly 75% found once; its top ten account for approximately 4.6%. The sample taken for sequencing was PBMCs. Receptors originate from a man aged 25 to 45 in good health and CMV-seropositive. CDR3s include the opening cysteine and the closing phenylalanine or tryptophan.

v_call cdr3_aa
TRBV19 CASLSGANVLTF
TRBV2 CASPVTGTSGRYEQYF
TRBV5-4 CASSSTGTKETQYF
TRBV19 CASSLSRSGANVLTF
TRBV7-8 CASSLVAGLGGTEAFF
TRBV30 CAWTLGGVTDTQYF
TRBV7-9 CASSPGQGNYGYTF
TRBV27 CASRDREGYTF
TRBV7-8 CASSTTRTSGNTGELFF
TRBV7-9 CASSSSGTSYEQYF
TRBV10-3 CAPTPRGQGKVEKLFF
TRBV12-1 CASSGWTGMANYGYTF
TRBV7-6 CATALGSGGSYEQYF
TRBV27 CASSLSGNEQFF
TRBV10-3 CAISPRGEEQYF
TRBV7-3 CASSLLSSYNEQFF
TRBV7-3 CASSLGQPPDTQYF
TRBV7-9 CASSPPGGGLYEQYF
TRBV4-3 CASSQGRGEQLAVHNEQFF
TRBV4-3 CASSLQPDSYGYTF
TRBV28 CASSHPGGRYPTGELFF
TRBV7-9 CAGGEDTEAFF
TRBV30 CAWSVQGNEQFF
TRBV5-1 CASSLEGMGYGYTF